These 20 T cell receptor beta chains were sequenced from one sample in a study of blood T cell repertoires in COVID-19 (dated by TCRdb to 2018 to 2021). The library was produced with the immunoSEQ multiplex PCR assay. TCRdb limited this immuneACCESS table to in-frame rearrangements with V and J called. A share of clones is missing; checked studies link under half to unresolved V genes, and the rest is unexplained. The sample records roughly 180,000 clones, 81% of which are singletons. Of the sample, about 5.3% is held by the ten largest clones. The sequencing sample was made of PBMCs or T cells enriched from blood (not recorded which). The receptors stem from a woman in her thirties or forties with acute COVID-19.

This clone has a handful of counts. The chain's CDR3 is CASSEYRDNEQFF. In nucleotides, the CDR3 is TGTGCCAGCAGTGAATATCGGGACAATGAGCAGTTCTTC. The chain links TRBV25-1 to TRBJ2-1; D call uncertain. The CDR3 covers 13 residues. Germline values: CDR1 MGHDK, CDR2 SYGVNS. V was clipped by 0 bases and J by 5 bases, with 5 bases between them.

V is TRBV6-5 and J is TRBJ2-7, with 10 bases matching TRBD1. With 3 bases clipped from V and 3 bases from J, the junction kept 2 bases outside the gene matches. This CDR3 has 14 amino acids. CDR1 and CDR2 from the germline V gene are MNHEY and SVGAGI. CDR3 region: CASSYRTGGYEQYF. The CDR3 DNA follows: TGTGCCAGCAGTTATAGGACAGGGGGCTACGAGCAGTACTTC.

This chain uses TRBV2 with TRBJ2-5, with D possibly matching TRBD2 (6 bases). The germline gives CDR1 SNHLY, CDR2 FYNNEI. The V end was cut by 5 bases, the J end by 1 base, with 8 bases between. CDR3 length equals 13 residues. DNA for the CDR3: TGTGCCAGCAGTCTGGGACTCCAAGAGACCCAGTACTTC. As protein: CASSLGLQETQYF.

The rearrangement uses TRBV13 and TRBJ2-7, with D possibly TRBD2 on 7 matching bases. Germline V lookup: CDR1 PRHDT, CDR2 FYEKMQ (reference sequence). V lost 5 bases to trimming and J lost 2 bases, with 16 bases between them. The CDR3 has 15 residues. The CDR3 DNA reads TGTGCCAGCAGCACTAACCGGGGGGCCACCTACGAGCAGTACTTC. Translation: CASSTNRGATYEQYF. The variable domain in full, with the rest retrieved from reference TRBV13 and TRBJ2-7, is AAGVIQSPRHLIKEKRETATLKCYPIPRHDTVYWYQQGPGQDPQFLISFYEKMQSDKGSIPDRFSAQQFSDYHSELNMSSLELGDSALYFCASSTNRGATYEQYFGPGTRLTVT.

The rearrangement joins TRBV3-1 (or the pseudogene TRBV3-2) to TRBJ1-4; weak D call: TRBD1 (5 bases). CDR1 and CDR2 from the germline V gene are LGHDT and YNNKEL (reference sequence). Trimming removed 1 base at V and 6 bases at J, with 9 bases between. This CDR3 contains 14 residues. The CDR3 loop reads CASSQGGGHEKLFF. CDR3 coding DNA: TGTGCCAGCAGCCAAGGGGGGGGTCATGAAAAACTGTTTTTT.

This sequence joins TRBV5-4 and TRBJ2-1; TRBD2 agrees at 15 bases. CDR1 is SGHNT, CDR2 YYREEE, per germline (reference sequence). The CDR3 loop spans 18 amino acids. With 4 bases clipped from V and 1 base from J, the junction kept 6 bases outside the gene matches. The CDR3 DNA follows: TGTGCCAGCAGCCCCAGGACTAGCGGGAGGGGGTCCTACAATGAGCAGTTCTTC. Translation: CASSPRTSGRGSYNEQFF. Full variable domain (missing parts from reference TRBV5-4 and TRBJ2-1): ETGVTQSPTHLIKTRGQQVTLRCSSQSGHNTVSWYQQALGQGPQFIFQYYREEENGRGNFPPRFSGLQFPNYSSELNVNALELDDSALYLCASSPRTSGRGSYNEQFFGPGTRLTVL.

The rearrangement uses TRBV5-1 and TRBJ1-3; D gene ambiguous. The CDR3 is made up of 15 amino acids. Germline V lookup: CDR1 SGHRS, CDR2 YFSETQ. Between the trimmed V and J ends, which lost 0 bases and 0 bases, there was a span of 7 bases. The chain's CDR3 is CASSLDGFSGNTIYF. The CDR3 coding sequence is TGCGCCAGCAGCTTGGACGGGTTCTCTGGAAACACCATATATTTT.

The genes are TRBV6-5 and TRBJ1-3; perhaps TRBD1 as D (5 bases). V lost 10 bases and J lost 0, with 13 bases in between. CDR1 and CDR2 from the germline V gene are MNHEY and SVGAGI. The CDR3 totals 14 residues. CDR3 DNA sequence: TGTGCCACCACTGTGACAGTCTCTGGAAACACCATATATTTT. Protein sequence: CATTVTVSGNTIYF.

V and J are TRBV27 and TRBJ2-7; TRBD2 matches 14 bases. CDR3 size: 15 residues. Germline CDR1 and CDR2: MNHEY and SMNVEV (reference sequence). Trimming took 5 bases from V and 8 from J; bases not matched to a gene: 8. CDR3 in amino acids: CASSPGTSGRTKQYF. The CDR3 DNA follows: TGTGCCAGCAGTCCCGGGACTAGCGGGAGAACGAAGCAGTACTTC.

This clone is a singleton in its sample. CDR3 sequence: CASSLATGGTPRETQYF. The CDR3 DNA reads as TGTGCCAGCAGCTTAGCGACAGGGGGCACTCCGAGGGAGACCCAGTACTTC. The chain has TRBV11-2 and TRBJ2-5, with 10 bases lining up with TRBD1. The trim removed 1 base at V and 5 bases at J, leaving 10 bases unmatched. The CDR3 has 17 amino acids. In germline, CDR1 is SGHAT, CDR2 FQNNGV.

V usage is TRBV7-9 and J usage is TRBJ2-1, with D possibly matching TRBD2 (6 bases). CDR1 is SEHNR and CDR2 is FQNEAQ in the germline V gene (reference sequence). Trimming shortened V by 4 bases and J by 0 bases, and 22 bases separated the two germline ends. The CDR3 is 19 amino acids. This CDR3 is CASSSKYWGDKGSYNEQFF. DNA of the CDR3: TGTGCCAGCAGCTCGAAATATTGGGGGGATAAAGGCTCCTACAATGAGCAGTTCTTC.

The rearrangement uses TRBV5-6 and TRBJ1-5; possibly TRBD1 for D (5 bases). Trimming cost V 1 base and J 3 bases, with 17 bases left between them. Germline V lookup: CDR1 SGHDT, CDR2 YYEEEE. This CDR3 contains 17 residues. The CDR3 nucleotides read TGTGCCAGCAGCTTGTACGGGTTCGGGGGTTACAATCAGCCCCAGCATTTT. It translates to CASSLYGFGGYNQPQHF.

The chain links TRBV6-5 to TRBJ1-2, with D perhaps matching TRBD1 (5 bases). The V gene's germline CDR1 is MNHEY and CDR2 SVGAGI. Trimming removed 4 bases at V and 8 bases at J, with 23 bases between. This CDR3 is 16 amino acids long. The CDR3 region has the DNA TGTGCCAGCAGTTCCCTCCTACTTGACAGCCTCGGAGGCTACACCTTC. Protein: CASSSLLLDSLGGYTF.

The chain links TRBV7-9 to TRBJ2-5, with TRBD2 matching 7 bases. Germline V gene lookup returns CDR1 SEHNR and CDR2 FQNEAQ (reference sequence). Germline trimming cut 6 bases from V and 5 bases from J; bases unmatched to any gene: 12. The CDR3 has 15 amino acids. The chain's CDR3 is CASRESGTIGETQYF. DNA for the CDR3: TGTGCCAGCAGAGAAAGCGGGACCATAGGGGAGACCCAGTACTTC.

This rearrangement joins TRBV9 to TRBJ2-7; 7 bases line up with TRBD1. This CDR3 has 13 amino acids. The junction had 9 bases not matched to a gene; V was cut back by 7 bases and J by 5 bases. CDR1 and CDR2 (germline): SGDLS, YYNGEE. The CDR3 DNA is TGTGCCAGCTCCCTCGGGACAGTAAACGAGCAGTACGTC. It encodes CASSLGTVNEQYV.

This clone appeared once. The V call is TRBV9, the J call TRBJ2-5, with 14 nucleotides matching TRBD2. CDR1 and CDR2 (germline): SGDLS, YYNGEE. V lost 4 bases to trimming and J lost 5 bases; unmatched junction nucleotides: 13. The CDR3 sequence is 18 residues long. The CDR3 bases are TGTGCCAGCAGCCCCCGTGCGGGACTAGCGGGAGTTGGGGAGACCCAGTACTTC. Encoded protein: CASSPRAGLAGVGETQYF.

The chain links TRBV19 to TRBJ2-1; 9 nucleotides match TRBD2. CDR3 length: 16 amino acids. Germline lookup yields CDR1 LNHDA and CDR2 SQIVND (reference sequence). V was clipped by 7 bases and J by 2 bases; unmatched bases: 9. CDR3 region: CASNQPGTSTYNEQFF. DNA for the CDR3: TGTGCCAGTAATCAACCTGGGACTAGCACCTACAATGAGCAGTTCTTC.

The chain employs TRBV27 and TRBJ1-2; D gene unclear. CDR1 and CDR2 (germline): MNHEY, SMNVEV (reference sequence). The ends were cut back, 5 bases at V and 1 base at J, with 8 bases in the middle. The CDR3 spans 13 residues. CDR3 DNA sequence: TGTGCCAGCAGTCCCGGTTTTAACTATGGCTACACCTTC. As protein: CASSPGFNYGYTF.

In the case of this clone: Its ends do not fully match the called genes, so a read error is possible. The CDR3 region is CASSQDFREFGF. As DNA, the CDR3 is TGTGCCAGCAGCCAAGATTTTCGGGAGTTCGGCTTC. The V call is TRBV3-1 (or the pseudogene TRBV3-2), the J call TRBJ2-7; D is perhaps TRBD2 (6 bases). CDR1 LGHDT and CDR2 YNNKEL come from the germline V gene (reference sequence). The CDR3 spans 12 residues.

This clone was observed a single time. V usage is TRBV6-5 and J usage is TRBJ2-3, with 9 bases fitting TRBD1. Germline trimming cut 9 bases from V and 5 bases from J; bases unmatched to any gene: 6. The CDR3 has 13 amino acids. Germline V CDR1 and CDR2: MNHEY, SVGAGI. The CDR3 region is CASGTGIGDTQYF. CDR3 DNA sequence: TGTGCCAGTGGGACAGGGATTGGAGATACGCAGTATTTT.